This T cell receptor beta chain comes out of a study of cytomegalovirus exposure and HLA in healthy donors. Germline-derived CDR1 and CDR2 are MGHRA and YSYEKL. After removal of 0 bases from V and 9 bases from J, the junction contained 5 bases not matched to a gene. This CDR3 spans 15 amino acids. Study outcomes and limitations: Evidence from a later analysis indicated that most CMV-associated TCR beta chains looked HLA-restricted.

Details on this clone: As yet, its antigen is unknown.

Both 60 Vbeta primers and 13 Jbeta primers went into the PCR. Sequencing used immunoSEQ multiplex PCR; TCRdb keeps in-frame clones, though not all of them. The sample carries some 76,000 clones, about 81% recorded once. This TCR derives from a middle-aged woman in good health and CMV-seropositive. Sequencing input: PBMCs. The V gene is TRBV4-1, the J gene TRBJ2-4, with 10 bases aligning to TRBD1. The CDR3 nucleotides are TGCGCCAGCAGCCAAGATGGACAGGGGGTAACCATTCAGTACTTC. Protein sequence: CASSQDGQGVTIQYF.